Below are 25 T cell receptor beta chains sequenced from a single sample in a study of T cell repertoires in cytomegalovirus infection. TCRdb processed the reads anew with MiXCR; each CDR3 protein has one entry. Altogether about 300,000 distinct CDR3 sequences are present, 8% to 10% being singletons, with the ten largest covering more than 2.5%. Specimen: PBMCs. Receptors were obtained from a human donor in good health (CMV status not recorded). Some clones in this sample may be carry-over from other donors' samples.

This clonotype was observed many times. This rearrangement joins TRBV29-1 to TRBJ1-1; D gene unclear. Germline-derived CDR1 and CDR2 are SQVTM and ANQGSEA. Trimming left V 7 bases short and J 0 bases short, with 15 bases between. This CDR3 comprises 14 residues. This CDR3 reads CSAERSVVNTEAFF. In DNA form, the CDR3 reads TGCAGCGCCGAAAGGAGTGTAGTGAACACTGAAGCTTTCTTT.

The table lists this clonotype with many counts. V and J are TRBV2 and TRBJ2-3; D remains unclear. Trimming stripped 8 bases from V and 6 bases from J, with 9 bases between. This CDR3 has 11 residues. CDR1 and CDR2 from the germline V gene are SNHLY and FYNNEI. CDR3 sequence (DNA): TGTGCCAGCGGCTTGACGGATACGCAGTATTTT. Its protein is CASGLTDTQYF. The variable domain in full, completed from reference TRBV2 and TRBJ2-3, reads EPEVTQTPSHQVTQMGQEVILRCVPISNHLYFYWYRQILGQKVEFLVSFYNNEISEKSEIFDDQFSVERPDGSNFTLKIRSTKLEDSAMYFCASGLTDTQYFGPGTRLTVL.

V and J are TRBV28 and TRBJ1-2; D is possibly TRBD1 (6 bases). There are 14 residues in the CDR3. Germline V CDR1 and CDR2: MDHEN, SYDVKM. Trimming took 4 bases from V and 4 from J, leaving 13 bases between them. The CDR3 nucleotides read TGTGCCAGCAGTTCCACGAGGGGGTCCTATGGCTACACCTTC. Amino acids: CASSSTRGSYGYTF.

This clonotype occurred many times. The CDR3 nucleotides are TGTGCCAGCAGCTATTCAGCTTCACCCCTCCACTTT. Protein sequence: CASSYSASPLHF. The V and J genes are TRBV7-2 and TRBJ1-6; D gene unclear. CDR1 and CDR2 from the germline V gene are SGHTA and FQGNSA. The CDR3 is 12 amino acids. Trimming shortened V by 4 bases and J by 9 bases, and 7 bases separated the two germline ends.

J is TRBJ2-2 and V is TRBV2; D call uncertain. CDR3 length: 15 amino acids. Trimming pared 8 bases from V and 0 bases from J, leaving 13 bases between. Germline-derived CDR1 and CDR2 are SNHLY and FYNNEI. The chain's CDR3 is CASCVYGSNTGELFF. CDR3 nucleotides: TGTGCCAGCTGTGTTTACGGTTCGAACACCGGGGAGCTGTTTTTT.

The chain employs TRBV20-1 and TRBJ2-1, with 7 bases lining up with TRBD2. This CDR3 is 14 amino acids long. Trimming cost V 5 bases and J 4 bases; bases outside gene matches: 8. Germline assignment: CDR1 DFQATT and CDR2 SNEGSKA (reference sequence). CDR3 sequence: CSASSGDWYNEQFF. In nucleotides, the CDR3 is TGCAGTGCTTCCAGCGGGGACTGGTACAATGAGCAGTTCTTC.

This clonotype was observed at least ten times. The V gene is TRBV13, the J gene TRBJ2-5, with no clear D. This CDR3 is 11 amino acids long. V was clipped by 4 bases and J by 0 bases, with 0 bases between them. The V gene's germline CDR1 is PRHDT and CDR2 FYEKMQ (reference sequence). CDR3 amino acids: CASSYQETQYF. The CDR3 DNA sequence: TGTGCCAGCAGCTACCAAGAGACCCAGTACTTC.

This clonotype was counted ten times or more. This chain uses TRBV7-9 with TRBJ2-7, with D possibly being TRBD2 (6 bases). The germline V gene has CDR1 SEHNR and CDR2 FQNEAQ (reference sequence). CDR3 length equals 15 residues. Trimming stripped 5 bases from V and 0 bases from J, with 14 bases between. Here the CDR3 reads CASSGEVGGSYEQYV. The CDR3 bases are TGTGCCAGCAGCGGGGAGGTCGGTGGCTCCTACGAGCAGTACGTC.

This clonotype was picked up many times. The chain combines TRBV11-2 with TRBJ1-2, with D perhaps TRBD1 (6 bases). V gave up 5 bases and J gave up 0 bases, with 13 bases separating them. The CDR3 is 15 amino acids. Per the germline V gene, CDR1 is SGHAT and CDR2 is FQNNGV. CDR3 residues: CASSHGGATNYGYTF. The CDR3 nucleotides are TGTGCCAGCAGCCACGGGGGGGCTACTAACTATGGCTACACCTTC.

This clonotype occurred many times. The chain recombines TRBV28 with TRBJ1-4; 9 bases align to TRBD1. The V and J ends lost 6 bases and 7 bases, in that order; junction bases with no gene match: 6. This CDR3 spans 14 amino acids. Per the germline V gene, CDR1 is MDHEN and CDR2 is SYDVKM. The CDR3 loop reads CASSRATGGEKLFF. The CDR3 DNA reads as TGTGCCAGCAGCCGCGCGACAGGGGGTGAAAAACTGTTTTTT.

This clonotype showed up just a few times. The chain links TRBV20-1 to TRBJ2-1; TRBD1 might be the D (6 bases). V was clipped by 7 bases and J by 6 bases, with 19 bases between them. The CDR3 has 14 amino acids. CDR1 DFQATT and CDR2 SNEGSKA come from the germline V gene (reference sequence). The CDR3 DNA reads TGCAGTGTACGTGCGGCGGACAGATTCAATGAGCAGTTCTTC. Its translation is CSVRAADRFNEQFF.

The table lists this clonotype with many counts. V usage is TRBV7-2 and J usage is TRBJ1-1; no definite D call. Trimming took off 5 bases at V and 7 bases at J, with 20 bases between the two ends. The V gene's germline CDR1 is SGHTA and CDR2 FQGNSA. The length of the CDR3 is 15 residues. CDR3 sequence (DNA): TGTGCCAGCAGCCCCACCGTGGGTCCCTGGGATGAAGCTTTCTTT. Residues: CASSPTVGPWDEAFF.

V gene TRBV9 combines with J gene TRBJ1-5; no clear D. The germline gives CDR1 SGDLS, CDR2 YYNGEE. Trimming took off 3 bases at V and 0 bases at J, with 16 bases between the two ends. The CDR3 contains 17 residues. The CDR3 spells CASSGGWGWDSNQPQHF. The CDR3 nucleotides are TGTGCCAGCAGCGGAGGTTGGGGTTGGGATAGCAATCAGCCCCAGCATTTT. The whole variable domain, filled in from reference TRBV9 and TRBJ1-5, reads DSGVTQTPKHLITATGQRVTLRCSPRSGDLSVYWYQQSLDQGLQFLIQYYNGEERAKGNILERFSAQQFPDLHSELNLSSLELGDSALYFCASSGGWGWDSNQPQHFGDGTRLSIL.

This clonotype has at least ten counts. J is TRBJ1-1 and V is TRBV12-3 or TRBV12-4; 7 nucleotides agree with TRBD1. This CDR3 has 14 residues. The V gene end was trimmed by 7 bases and the J gene end by 2 bases; junction bases not matched to a gene: 7. CDR3 DNA: TGTGCCAGCACCTGGGACAGAAGTAACACTGAAGCTTTCTTT. Translating it yields CASTWDRSNTEAFF.

This clonotype was observed many times. The CDR3 DNA reads as TGTGCCAGCAGCATCGGACAGGGGACTGACTACGAGCAGTACTTC. Translation: CASSIGQGTDYEQYF. This chain uses TRBV7-8 with TRBJ2-7; 9 bases are a match to TRBD1. Germline V gene lookup returns CDR1 SGHVS and CDR2 FQNEAQ. This CDR3 comprises 15 residues. V was pared by 5 bases and J by 3 bases, with 8 bases of the junction left unmatched.

This clonotype was seen many times. The chain joins TRBV7-9 to TRBJ2-1, with D perhaps TRBD2 (6 bases). Looked up from germline, CDR1 is SEHNR and CDR2 is FQNEAQ (reference sequence). V lost 7 bases, J lost 2 bases, and 15 bases lay in between. The length of the CDR3 is 15 residues. As DNA, the CDR3 is TGTGCCAGCACCGAAGGAGGGGCCGCCTACAATGAGCAGTTCTTC. Translation: CASTEGGAAYNEQFF.

This clonotype showed up many times. This chain uses TRBV29-1 with TRBJ1-5, with D uncertain. Germline V gene data show CDR1 as SQVTM and CDR2 as ANQGSEA. Trimming took off 5 bases at V and 7 bases at J, with 15 bases between the two ends. There are 13 residues in the CDR3. The CDR3 DNA follows: TGCAGCGTTATAAAAAAAATAGGGCAGCCCCAGCATTTT. This codes for CSVIKKIGQPQHF. The variable domain in full, with the rest retrieved from reference TRBV29-1 and TRBJ1-5, is SAVISQKPSRDICQRGTSLTIQCQVDSQVTMMFWYRQQPGQSLTLIATANQGSEATYESGFVIDKFPISRPNLTFSTLTVSNMSPEDSSIYLCSVIKKIGQPQHFGDGTRLSIL.

There are a few counts of this clonotype. The chain uses TRBV14 and TRBJ2-5; D possibly corresponds to TRBD1 (5 bases). The CDR3 consists of 15 residues. V was cut by 1 base and J by 9 bases, with 18 bases left in between. Germline V gene lookup returns CDR1 SGHDN and CDR2 FVKESK. CDR3 loop: CASSQVVSTLGAQYF. The CDR3 bases are TGTGCCAGCAGCCAAGTCGTCAGTACCCTAGGGGCCCAGTACTTC.

The V gene is TRBV9, the J gene TRBJ2-2; D uncertain. The CDR3 runs 15 residues. In germline, CDR1 is SGDLS, CDR2 YYNGEE. V was cut by 0 bases and J by 0 bases, with 6 bases left in between. CDR3 in DNA: TGTGCCAGCAGCGTAGCTCGATCGAACACCGGGGAGCTGTTTTTT. Encoded protein: CASSVARSNTGELFF.

This clonotype was detected many times. The chain couples TRBV7-2 to TRBJ1-2, with D unclear. The CDR3 has 17 residues. Germline V gives CDR1 SGHTA, CDR2 FQGNSA. V lost 4 bases and J 8 bases, leaving 26 bases between the germline ends. DNA for the CDR3: TGTGCCAGCAGCTCCGAAGACTCATCTACAATCCTGGGCGGCTACACCTTC. Its protein product is CASSSEDSSTILGGYTF.

This clonotype was observed at least ten times. J is TRBJ2-3 and V is TRBV6-1; D perhaps matches TRBD2 (5 bases). The length of the CDR3 is 15 residues. V was trimmed by 1 base and J by 0 bases, leaving 8 bases between them. In germline, CDR1 is MNHNS, CDR2 SASEGT. The CDR3 region has the DNA TGTGCCAGCAGTGAAGGAGGGAGTAGCACAGATACGCAGTATTTT. Translating gives CASSEGGSSTDTQYF.

This clonotype was found many times. The CDR3 reads CASSLDFTGSTEAFF. The CDR3 DNA is TGTGCCAGCAGCTTAGATTTCACGGGGAGCACTGAAGCTTTCTTT. The chain has TRBV7-2 and TRBJ1-1; no clear D. The germline V gene has CDR1 SGHTA and CDR2 FQGNSA. Trimming removed 1 base from V and 4 bases from J, with 13 bases in between. CDR3 length: 15 residues.

In its sample, this clonotype was seen a few times. This chain connects TRBV7-3 to TRBJ2-2, with 13 nucleotides matching TRBD2. The germline CDR1 and CDR2 sequences are SGHTA and FQGTGA. This CDR3 contains 18 residues. Trimming at V came to 2 bases and at J to 5 bases, leaving 8 bases not matched to a gene. The CDR3 spells CASSLGLAGVMGTGELFF. Here the CDR3 DNA reads TGTGCCAGCAGCTTAGGACTAGCGGGGGTGATGGGGACCGGGGAGCTGTTTTTT.

This clonotype was counted ten times or more. This chain joins TRBV7-9 and TRBJ2-6; 8 nucleotides agree with TRBD1. Germline-derived CDR1 and CDR2 are SEHNR and FQNEAQ (reference sequence). The CDR3 is 17 residues long. The ends lost 8 bases at V and 2 bases at J; junction bases unmatched: 11. The CDR3, as DNA: TGTGCCAGCCTCTCGGGGACAGGTTATACTGGGGCCAACGTCCTGACTTTC. Its translation is CASLSGTGYTGANVLTF.

The table lists this clonotype with a few counts. The chain recombines TRBV7-9 with TRBJ1-2; weak D call: TRBD1 (5 bases). Trimming pared 6 bases from V and 8 bases from J, leaving 13 bases between. The CDR3 loop spans 12 amino acids. Germline V gives CDR1 SEHNR, CDR2 FQNEAQ (reference sequence). This CDR3 is CASRGTGVGYTF. The CDR3 nucleotides are TGTGCCAGCAGGGGTACAGGCGTAGGCTACACCTTC. The complete variable domain, with remaining parts taken from reference TRBV7-9 and TRBJ1-2, reads DTGVSQNPRHKITKRGQNVTFRCDPISEHNRLYWYRQTLGQGPEFLTYFQNEAQLEKSRLLSDRFSAERPKGSFSTLEIQRTEQGDSAMYLCASRGTGVGYTFGSGTRLTVV.